The rows below give T cell receptor beta chains drawn from one sample of a study of OX40 agonist ivuxolimab in advanced cancers. Sequencing was performed with immunoSEQ multiplex PCR; in TCRdb, only in-frame clones are kept and a portion is missing. The table records tens of thousands of clones, approximately 91% of them present only once. The source was CD4+ or CD8+ T cells sorted from blood, collected in a trial of the OX40 agonist ivuxolimab. The receptors were gathered from an adult with an advanced solid tumor such as melanoma, head and neck, liver or kidney cancer. The CDR3 runs from the conserved cysteine through the conserved F or W. D genes are given only for firm matches. Clone size is not always given. Where it is, it says once, few, many or a class for expanded clones.

clone size	J gene	V gene	D gene	CDR3 DNA	CDR3 protein
.	TRBJ2-7	TRBV5-1	TRBD2	TGCGCCAGCAGCTTAAATAGCCTAGCGGGAGTCTACGAGCAGTACTTC	CASSLNSLAGVYEQYF
once	TRBJ1-5	TRBV11-2	.	TGTGCCAGCAGCTTAGATCCTTACAATCAGCCCCAGCATTTT	CASSLDPYNQPQHF
.	TRBJ1-1	TRBV5-1	.	TGCGCCAGCAGCCTTAGACCCGAGACAGGAGGAACTTTCTTT	CASSLRPETGGTFF
.	TRBJ1-3	TRBV5-6	TRBD1	TGTGCCAGCAGTTATCTACAGACAGGGCCTGGAAACACCATATATTTT	CASSYLQTGPGNTIYF
once	TRBJ1-1	TRBV5-1	.	TGCGCCAGCAGCGTATCAGGGAACACTGAAGCTTTCTTT	CASSVSGNTEAFF
.	TRBJ1-5	TRBV28	.	TGTGCCAGCAGTTTCGGGGGAAGCAATCAGCCCCAGCATTTT	CASSFGGSNQPQHF
.	TRBJ1-2	TRBV28	.	TGTGCCAGCAGTTTACCAGAGAATTATGGCTACACCTTC	CASSLPENYGYTF
once	TRBJ2-4	TRBV9	.	TGTGCCAGCAGCGCCCCAGGGGACATTCAGTACTTC	CASSAPGDIQYF
.	TRBJ2-1	TRBV7-2	.	TGTGCCAGCAGCTTAGTGGCGGATCCCGTGGATGAGCAGTTCTTC	CASSLVADPVDEQFF
.	TRBJ1-1	TRBV27	TRBD1	TGTGCCAGCAGTTTGGGGCTTTTTAATCCGGGACAGAGTTATTCGAACACTGAAGCTTTCTTT	CASSLGLFNPGQSYSNTEAFF
.	TRBJ2-7	TRBV7-6	TRBD1	TGTGCCAGCAGCCGTGGGACAGAATACTACGAGCAGTACTTC	CASSRGTEYYEQYF
.	TRBJ2-7	TRBV2	.	TGTGCCAGCAACCCAGGTACCTACGAGCAGTACTTC	CASNPGTYEQYF
.	TRBJ2-1	TRBV6-1	.	TGTGCCAGCAACCACCACACAGGGAAGCAGTTCTTC	CASNHHTGKQFF
once	TRBJ2-4	TRBV19	TRBD2	TGTGCCAGTAGTAGGGACAGGGTTGCCCGGACTAGCGGGATGGGGCCCTTAGCCAAAAACATTCAGTACTTC	CASSRDRVARTSGMGPLAKNIQYF
.	TRBJ2-7	TRBV7-9	.	TGTGCCAGCAGCTTAGGTCCGGGTCGAGAGCAGTACTTC	CASSLGPGREQYF
.	TRBJ1-5	TRBV5-1	.	TGCGCCAGCAGTCTCGGGGGGCAGGAGGGTCAGCCCCAGCATTTT	CASSLGGQEGQPQHF
.	TRBJ2-7	TRBV6-5	.	TGTGCCAGCAGCTACCGCTACGAGCAGTACTTC	CASSYRYEQYF
.	TRBJ2-7	TRBV29-1	TRBD1	TGCAGCTTCACGGGACAGGGCTTAGTTGGGCAGTACTTC	CSFTGQGLVGQYF
.	TRBJ1-5	TRBV2	.	TGTGCCAGCAAGGCAGGGTGGGCCAATCAGCCCCAGCATTTT	CASKAGWANQPQHF
once	TRBJ2-7	TRBV27	TRBD1	TGTGCCAGCAGCTCAACTACAGGGGTGCAGTACTTC	CASSSTTGVQYF
.	TRBJ2-7	TRBV11-3	TRBD2	TGTGCCAGCAGGTTCGGGACTAGCGGGACCTACGAGCAGTACTTC	CASRFGTSGTYEQYF
.	TRBJ1-6	TRBV5-4	.	TGTGCCAGCAGCTTGGACAGCCCTTATAATTCACCCCTCCACTTT	CASSLDSPYNSPLHF
.	TRBJ2-1	TRBV5-1	TRBD2	TGCGCCAGCAGCCCGCAGGCCCGACTAGCGGGAGGTTTCAATGAGCAGTTCTTC	CASSPQARLAGGFNEQFF
.	TRBJ1-2	TRBV4-1	.	TGCGCCAGCAGCCAACAAGGACAGAACTATGGCTACACCTTC	CASSQQGQNYGYTF
.	TRBJ2-3	TRBV5-1	TRBD2	TGCGCCAGCAGCTTACTAGCGGGGACCACAGATACGCAGTATTTT	CASSLLAGTTDTQYF
.	TRBJ2-3	TRBV5-4	TRBD2	TGTGCCAGCAGCTTCAAATGGACTAGCTCTGATACGCAGTATTTT	CASSFKWTSSDTQYF
.	TRBJ2-1	TRBV4-1	TRBD1	TGCGCCAGCAGCCACCCGGCGCAGGGGGCGTGGGAGCAGTTCTTC	CASSHPAQGAWEQFF
.	TRBJ2-3	TRBV27	.	TGTGCCAGCAGTTTAACCTCCAGACAGGCCCCGCGGGATACGCAGTATTTT	CASSLTSRQAPRDTQYF
.	TRBJ2-1	TRBV7-2	TRBD2	TGTGCCAGCGCCACAAGCGGGAGGGGATTCGGTGAGCAGTTCTTC	CASATSGRGFGEQFF
.	TRBJ1-2	TRBV5-5	.	TGTGCCAGCAGCTCTATTGACATCCGAAACTATGGCTACACCTTC	CASSSIDIRNYGYTF
.	TRBJ1-3	TRBV10-1	.	TGCGCCACTAAAGGGGCCCGGGGAAACTCTGGAAACACCATATATTTT	CATKGARGNSGNTIYF
once	TRBJ1-5	TRBV11-2	.	TGTGCCAGCAGCTTAGATCGCGATCAGCCCCAGCATTTT	CASSLDRDQPQHF
.	TRBJ1-6	TRBV7-9	.	TGTGCCAGCAGCTTAAGTCGAAACCTCACCCTCCACTTT	CASSLSRNLTLHF
.	TRBJ2-7	TRBV4-1	TRBD1	TGCGCCAGCAGCCTTATTCCGGGACAGGGTTACGAGCAGTACTTC	CASSLIPGQGYEQYF